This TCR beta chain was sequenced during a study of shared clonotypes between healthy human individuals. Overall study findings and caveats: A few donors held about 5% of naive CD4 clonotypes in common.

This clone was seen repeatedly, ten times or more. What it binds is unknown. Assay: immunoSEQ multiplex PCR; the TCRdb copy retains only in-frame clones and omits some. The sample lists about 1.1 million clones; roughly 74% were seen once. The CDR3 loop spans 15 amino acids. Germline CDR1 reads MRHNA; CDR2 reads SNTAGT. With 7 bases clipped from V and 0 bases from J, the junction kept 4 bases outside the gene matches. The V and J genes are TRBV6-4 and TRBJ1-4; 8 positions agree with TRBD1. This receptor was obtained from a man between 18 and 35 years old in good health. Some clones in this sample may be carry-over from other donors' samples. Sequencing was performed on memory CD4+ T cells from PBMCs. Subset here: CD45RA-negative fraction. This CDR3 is CASIGQGATNEKLFF. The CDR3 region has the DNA TGTGCCAGCATCGGACAGGGCGCAACTAATGAAAAACTGTTTTTT.